Each of the 2 T cell receptor beta chains below was sequenced from the same sample in a study of early T cells in non-severe SARS-CoV-2 infection. TCRdb fed the 5' RACE reads into MiXCR, producing one record per CDR3 protein. The sample records about 87,000 distinct CDR3 sequences, 12% to 15% being singletons. Sequenced sample: whole blood. The receptors were sampled from an adult who was a healthcare worker with PCR-confirmed SARS-CoV-2 infection or an uninfected control (not recorded which).

This clonotype was counted many times. This sequence joins TRBV7-9 and TRBJ1-4; weak D call: TRBD1 (5 bases). CDR1 is SEHNR and CDR2 is FQNEAQ in the germline V gene (reference sequence). V was clipped by 6 bases and J by 10 bases, with 15 bases between them. The CDR3 consists of 13 residues. Written as DNA, the CDR3 is TGTGCCAGCAGTTCCGGGGGTCAGGGAAAACTGTTTTTT. Its protein is CASSSGGQGKLFF. Based on the CDR3 plus reference TRBV7-9 and TRBJ1-4, the full variable domain is DTGVSQNPRHKITKRGQNVTFRCDPISEHNRLYWYRQTLGQGPEFLTYFQNEAQLEKSRLLSDRFSAERPKGSFSTLEIQRTEQGDSAMYLCASSSGGQGKLFFGSGTQLSVL.

V gene TRBV3-1 combines with J gene TRBJ1-6, with unresolved D. V was trimmed by 2 bases and J by 13 bases, leaving 24 bases between them. The CDR3 length is 17 residues. The germline V gene has CDR1 LGHDT and CDR2 YNNKEL (reference sequence). The CDR3 nucleotides are TGTGCCAGCAGCCAATTCCCTTGGGGTTCGATTCGTGCGCCCCTCCACTTT. Translation gives CASSQFPWGSIRAPLHF.